Each of the 23 T cell receptor beta chains below was sequenced from the same sample in a study of cytotoxic CD8 clonotypes in ibrutinib-treated CLL. Some clones are missing from TCRdb's copy, which holds only in-frame ones; the method was immunoSEQ multiplex PCR. Among approximately 280,000 clones listed, roughly 76% were seen once. The specimen comprised PBMCs, sampled at disease progression, from a patient treated with ibrutinib. Source of these receptors: a human donor with chronic lymphocytic leukemia.

The genes are TRBV7-8 and TRBJ2-7, with D hard to call. CDR3 size: 15 residues. V was cut by 1 base and J by 4 bases, with 14 bases left in between. The V gene's germline CDR1 is SGHVS and CDR2 FQNEAQ. CDR3 sequence: CASSLVIGPGYEQYF. The CDR3 DNA sequence: TGTGCCAGCAGCTTAGTGATAGGCCCCGGGTACGAGCAGTACTTC.

The rearrangement joins TRBV6-6 to TRBJ1-4; D might be TRBD1 (5 bases). Germline lookup yields CDR1 MNHNY and CDR2 SVGAGI (reference sequence). CDR3 size: 15 residues. The V gene lost 8 bases and the J gene lost 2 bases, with 15 bases spanning the gap. The chain's CDR3 is CASAGRGTTNEKLFF. The CDR3 DNA follows: TGTGCCAGCGCGGGGCGGGGTACGACTAATGAAAAACTGTTTTTT.

The J gene is TRBJ2-1, the V gene TRBV7-8, with D perhaps TRBD1 (5 bases). Trimming pared 5 bases from V and 8 bases from J, leaving 22 bases between. This CDR3 has 16 amino acids. Germline V gene sequence: CDR1 SGHVS, CDR2 FQNEAQ. In DNA, the CDR3 is TGTGCCAGCAGCAGAGACAGTAGGGCCGCAAAAGATGAGCAGTTCTTC. Protein product: CASSRDSRAAKDEQFF.

The chain is built from TRBV10-2 and TRBJ1-5, with no clear D. This CDR3 contains 15 residues. The V gene's germline CDR1 is WSHSY and CDR2 SAAADI. V was clipped by 4 bases and J by 2 bases, with 12 bases between them. The CDR3 nucleotides are TGCGCCAGCAGTGCAGGCAGGTTAGGCAATCAGCCCCAGCATTTT. This translates into CASSAGRLGNQPQHF.

This chain joins TRBV29-1 and TRBJ1-2, with TRBD1 matching 7 bases. CDR1 and CDR2 from the germline V gene are SQVTM and ANQGSEA. The CDR3 totals 14 residues. J gave up 5 bases and V 1 base, and 7 bases lay outside the gene matches. In DNA form, the CDR3 reads TGCAGCGTTGAAGGCCCTAGGACAGGTTATGGCTACACCTTC. Translation gives CSVEGPRTGYGYTF.

This clone appeared once. This sequence joins TRBV7-2 and TRBJ1-5, with 8 bases matching TRBD1. This CDR3 has 19 residues. The J segment lost 5 bases and the V segment lost 6 bases, leaving 21 bases of the junction unmatched. The V gene's germline CDR1 is SGHTA and CDR2 FQGNSA. CDR3 loop: CASSEAWISPGGWDQPQHF. CDR3 bases: TGTGCCAGCAGTGAGGCCTGGATAAGTCCAGGGGGCTGGGATCAGCCCCAGCATTTT.

The V gene is TRBV7-3, the J gene TRBJ2-1, with a tentative D call TRBD1 (6 bases). The length of the CDR3 is 13 residues. Trimming left V 2 bases short and J 6 bases short, with 8 bases between. CDR1 is SGHTA and CDR2 is FQGTGA in the germline V gene. DNA of the CDR3: TGTGCCAGCAGCTTACTACAGGGCAATGAGCAGTTCTTC. As protein: CASSLLQGNEQFF.

DNA of the CDR3: TGTGCCAGCAGCTTAGAGGTTAGCCTTGAGGGCTACACCTTC. It specifies CASSLEVSLEGYTF. This sequence joins TRBV7-9 and TRBJ1-2; no reliable D call. The V gene's germline CDR1 is SEHNR and CDR2 FQNEAQ (reference sequence). This CDR3 region has 14 residues. V gave up 1 base and J gave up 8 bases, with 14 bases separating them.

V usage is TRBV5-6 and J usage is TRBJ1-2; TRBD1 matches at 7 bases. This CDR3 has 16 residues. J lost 3 bases, V lost 6 bases, and 14 bases had no gene match. Per germline, CDR1 SGHDT and CDR2 YYEEEE. For the CDR3, the DNA is TGTGCCAGCATCGGGACAGTCGTTGGGTTTGACTATGGCTACACCTTC. This encodes CASIGTVVGFDYGYTF.

The rearrangement links TRBV5-1 to TRBJ1-1; D gene ambiguous. Germline assignment: CDR1 SGHRS and CDR2 YFSETQ. V lost 5 bases, J lost 0 bases, and 8 bases lay in between. The CDR3 extends over 13 amino acids. The CDR3 is CASRFTVNTEAFF. The CDR3 nucleotides read TGCGCCAGCAGGTTTACAGTGAACACTGAAGCTTTCTTT.

V usage is TRBV5-4 and J usage is TRBJ1-3; 7 bases fit TRBD1. This CDR3 region has 14 residues. Germline assignment: CDR1 SGHNT and CDR2 YYREEE (reference sequence). Unmatched junction bases numbered 5, after V lost 6 bases and J lost 2 bases. CDR3 region: CASTQTGAGNTIYF. The CDR3 nucleotides are TGTGCCAGCACCCAAACAGGGGCTGGAAACACCATATATTTT.

The J gene is TRBJ2-3, the V gene TRBV5-1; either TRBD1 or TRBD2 may fit D (5 bases each). This CDR3 is 15 amino acids long. Germline lookup yields CDR1 SGHRS and CDR2 YFSETQ. The V and J ends lost 4 bases and 2 bases respectively, with 14 bases between them. CDR3 amino acids: CASSPGTATTDTQYF. The CDR3 DNA is TGCGCCAGCAGCCCCGGGACCGCGACCACAGATACGCAGTATTTT.

The chain joins TRBV11-2 to TRBJ2-7, with 13 nucleotides matching TRBD2. Losses at the gene ends were 3 bases for V and 3 bases for J; bases not matched to a gene: 5. Looked up from germline, CDR1 is SGHAT and CDR2 is FQNNGV. The CDR3 sequence is 16 residues long. CDR3: CASSFRGLAGLYEQYF. CDR3 nucleotides: TGTGCCAGCAGCTTTAGGGGACTAGCGGGACTCTACGAGCAGTACTTC. The full variable domain, rest sourced from reference TRBV11-2 and TRBJ2-7, is EAGVAQSPRYKIIEKRQSVAFWCNPISGHATLYWYQQILGQGPKLLIQFQNNGVVDDSQLPKDRFSAERLKGVDSTLKIQPAKLEDSAVYLCASSFRGLAGLYEQYFGPGTRLTVT.

The chain uses TRBV7-9 and TRBJ2-5; 7 bases are shared with TRBD1. Unmatched junction bases numbered 7, after V lost 5 bases and J lost 4 bases. Germline-derived CDR1 and CDR2 are SEHNR and FQNEAQ (reference sequence). This CDR3 is 14 amino acids long. The CDR3 here is CASSRNRDRETQYF. In nucleotides, the CDR3 is TGTGCCAGCAGCCGAAACCGGGACAGAGAGACCCAGTACTTC.

DNA for the CDR3: TGTGCCAGCACCCCCTACCCCCTAGCGGGAGAAGCGAACACCGGGGAGCTGTTTTTT. Protein: CASTPYPLAGEANTGELFF. The chain links TRBV27 to TRBJ2-2, with 10 nucleotides matching TRBD2. The V and J ends lost 7 bases and 0 bases, in that order; junction bases with no gene match: 14. The CDR3 is 19 residues long. Germline CDR1 reads MNHEY; CDR2 reads SMNVEV (reference sequence).

J is TRBJ2-3 and V is TRBV15, with 9 bases fitting TRBD2. The CDR3 has 17 amino acids. Germline loops: CDR1 LNHNV, CDR2 YYDKDF (reference sequence). The J segment lost 4 bases and the V segment lost 3 bases, leaving 11 bases of the junction unmatched. This CDR3 reads CATSSRRLAGWADTQYF. CDR3 DNA sequence: TGTGCCACCAGCAGTCGGAGGCTAGCGGGGTGGGCAGATACGCAGTATTTT.

This chain joins TRBV27 and TRBJ2-7; D possibly corresponds to TRBD2 (5 bases). Germline V gene data show CDR1 as MNHEY and CDR2 as SMNVEV (reference sequence). The CDR3 is 15 residues long. Trimming left V 3 bases short and J 3 bases short, with 15 bases between. CDR3 DNA: TGTGCCAGCAGTTTTTCGGAGGCAGGCCACTACGAGCAGTACTTC. Its translation is CASSFSEAGHYEQYF.

The chain has TRBV29-1 and TRBJ2-1; no definite D call. The CDR3 has 14 residues. CDR1 SQVTM and CDR2 ANQGSEA come from the germline V gene. The V and J ends lost 4 bases and 0 bases respectively, with 10 bases between them. Written as DNA, the CDR3 is TGCAGCGTTGGCTACGTGAGCTCCTACAATGAGCAGTTCTTC. As protein: CSVGYVSSYNEQFF.

In regard to this clone: Other nucleotide sequences in the sample specify the same CDR3. In DNA, the CDR3 is TGTGCCAGCAGCAACAGCGGAACAGATACGCAGTATTTT. Amino acid sequence: CASSNSGTDTQYF. The rearrangement joins TRBV11-3 to TRBJ2-3; D is possibly TRBD2 (5 bases). Deletions cut 5 bases from V and 3 bases from J, with 9 bases between. Germline V lookup: CDR1 SGHNT, CDR2 YENEEA. The CDR3 is 13 residues long.

V and J are TRBV7-8 and TRBJ2-7; either TRBD1 or TRBD2 may fit D (5 bases each). V lost 2 bases, J lost 5 bases, and 13 bases lay in between. CDR3 length equals 14 residues. Germline V gene sequence: CDR1 SGHVS, CDR2 FQNEAQ. The CDR3 coding sequence is TGTGCCAGCAGCTTACAGGGCGGGCGGGACGAGCAGTACTTC. Translating gives CASSLQGGRDEQYF.

This chain uses TRBV5-6 with TRBJ2-1; TRBD2 matches at 12 bases. This CDR3 is 16 amino acids long. Germline CDR1 and CDR2: SGHDT and YYEEEE. The trim removed 0 bases at V and 10 bases at J, leaving 8 bases unmatched. For the CDR3, the DNA is TGTGCCAGCAGCTTGGGCTGGACTAGCGGGGTGGGGGAGCAGTTCTTC. Translating it yields CASSLGWTSGVGEQFF.

The chain recombines TRBV5-4 with TRBJ1-1; weak D call: TRBD1 (6 bases). V lost 4 bases to trimming and J lost 1 base, with 14 bases between them. The V gene's germline CDR1 is SGHNT and CDR2 YYREEE (reference sequence). There are 15 residues in the CDR3. In DNA form, the CDR3 reads TGTGCCAGCAGCCGTCAGGCCAGGGGGAACACTGAAGCTTTCTTT. This translates into CASSRQARGNTEAFF.

The chain couples TRBV10-2 to TRBJ2-2; D unresolved. Germline assignment: CDR1 WSHSY and CDR2 SAAADI. Trimming took off 6 bases at V and 5 bases at J, with 13 bases between the two ends. The CDR3 has 14 amino acids. The CDR3, as DNA: TGCGCCAGCAGGGCCCTAGTGGGAACCGGGGAGCTGTTTTTT. Translation gives CASRALVGTGELFF.